Many counts were recorded for the clone carrying this T cell receptor beta chain. Its target is unknown. The data originate from a study of CD8 T cells in ankylosing spondylitis. Broader study findings: There was reportedly significant enrichment of clones that were disease-linked in matched ankylosing spondylitis synovial fluid. Ankylosing spondylitis blood appeared to carry a characteristic TCR beta motif of several highly homologous variants.

Quantitative molecular-barcoded 5'-RACE generated the TCR beta libraries. Using its own MiXCR run on the 5' RACE reads, TCRdb lists one record per CDR3 protein. The profile shows hundreds of thousands of distinct CDR3 sequences, roughly 13% of them singletons. The V end lost 7 bases, the J end lost 0 bases, and 19 bases lay between the germline ends. The CDR3 spans 17 residues. The V gene's germline CDR1 is MNHEY and CDR2 SMNVEV (reference sequence). Source material: blood, either unsorted or a sorted T cell fraction (not recorded which). The receptor was isolated from a male donor with ankylosing spondylitis. This rearrangement joins TRBV27 to TRBJ1-5, with D hard to call. CDR3 residues: CASMPLRQTNSNQPQHF. The CDR3 coding sequence is TGTGCCAGCATGCCCCTTCGGCAGACCAATAGCAATCAGCCCCAGCATTTT.